These T cell receptor beta chains were read from a single sample in a study of T cell responses to AZD1222 COVID-19 vaccine. TCRdb's copy holds only in-frame clones and misses some; the assay was immunoSEQ multiplex PCR. The data show 200,000 to 250,000 clones, roughly 91% seen once. The material was peripheral blood, obtained on day 0 of MenACWY control vaccination. All receptors come from an adult in good health. The conserved cysteine and the conserved F or W are not part of the CDR3 here.

J,V,CDR3
TRBJ1-2,TRBV3-1/TRBV3-2,ASSQNRGYT
TRBJ1-2,TRBV10-3,AISPAGDDGYGYT
TRBJ1-1,TRBV2,ASSEALRRQLNTEAF
TRBJ2-1,TRBV4-1,ASRYRWQTGLAGGGSYNEQF
TRBJ2-7,TRBV7-2,ASSLTGQSSYEQY
TRBJ1-2,TRBV25-1,ASSELYLSGYT
TRBJ1-1,TRBV10-2,ASSEAAENTEAF
TRBJ2-2,TRBV11-2,ASRVSPGLVTGELF
TRBJ1-1,TRBV30,AWSEGSDTEAF
TRBJ2-5,TRBV7-9,ASSLLPGQETQY
TRBJ1-6,TRBV6-5,ASMVTGYNSPLH
TRBJ1-2,TRBV7-2,ASSLSRGLRGYT
TRBJ2-7,TRBV23-1,ASSTGLSNEQY
TRBJ1-6,TRBV30,AWSSSYSYHSPLH
TRBJ1-2,TRBV12-3/TRBV12-4,ASSHRSSYGYT
TRBJ1-6,TRBV5-1,ASSHSVGDNSPLH
TRBJ1-4,TRBV28,ASSLDGFGQEKLF
TRBJ2-3,TRBV2,ASSVQVSADTQY
TRBJ2-7,TRBV4-2,ASSQDMASGGYEQY
TRBJ1-1,TRBV10-3,AISDLQPRTEAF
TRBJ2-5,TRBV7-6,ASSFSRAETQY
TRBJ1-4,TRBV28,ASSLGGVREEKLF
TRBJ1-3,TRBV18,ASSHTNRLSGNTIY
TRBJ2-5,TRBV10-3,AIDPTSGGLKVGEETQY
TRBJ2-7,TRBV7-2,ASSFAREQY
TRBJ2-2,TRBV7-3,ASRRQLNTGELF
TRBJ1-5,TRBV20-1,SASGDQPQH
TRBJ1-5,TRBV7-8,ASRGDAAQPQH
TRBJ1-6,TRBV3-1/TRBV3-2,ASGSRDRGMGNSPLH
TRBJ2-3,TRBV5-1,ASSLGWTSGGKCTDTQY
TRBJ1-5,TRBV12-2,ASRLWWNVSNQPQH
TRBJ2-1,TRBV6-5,ASSYSPGSYNEQF
TRBJ1-4,TRBV19,ASSGSPRYRSEKLF
TRBJ1-2,TRBV3-1/TRBV3-2,ASRSRGAVGRDNYGYT
TRBJ1-1,TRBV5-5,ASSWGETNTEAF
TRBJ2-7,TRBV5-3,ARSPSDSAALPYEQY
TRBJ1-1,TRBV30,AWSVTTNTEAF
TRBJ1-2,TRBV4-2,ASSQGSGGYT
TRBJ1-2,TRBV2,ASRGQGATGYT
TRBJ1-2,TRBV27,ASSSRRDSNYGYT
TRBJ1-3,TRBV10-3,AISEPYSGNTIY
TRBJ1-2,TRBV7-9,ASSFAGVEYGYT
TRBJ2-1,TRBV5-1,ASSPLQGHEQF
TRBJ1-6,TRBV5-1,ASSLAKSSYNSPLH
TRBJ1-1,TRBV2,ASSGGFTDEAF
TRBJ2-3,TRBV27,ASSFWGAPSTDTQY
TRBJ2-4,TRBV3-1/TRBV3-2,ASSHGTALAAKNIQY
TRBJ1-1,TRBV3-1/TRBV3-2,ASSQAVNTEAF
TRBJ2-7,TRBV6-2/TRBV6-3,ASSDGGSYEQY
TRBJ1-1,TRBV5-1,ASSGASNTEAF
TRBJ2-5,TRBV3-1/TRBV3-2,ASSQGVPGLGETQY
TRBJ1-2,TRBV2,ASSLRANYGYT
TRBJ1-5,TRBV5-4,ASSPGQNQPQH